This TCR beta chain was sequenced in a study of T cell responses to AZD1222 COVID-19 vaccine. Trimming cost V 3 bases and J 6 bases, with 26 bases left between them. The CDR3 has 19 amino acids. Germline CDR1 LGHNA, CDR2 YNFKEQ. As for this clone: No antigen is known for it.

TCRdb's copy holds only in-frame clones and misses some; the assay was immunoSEQ multiplex PCR. The table includes under 95,000 clones, approximately 88% detected once. Overall study results and limits: Donors in the cohort were predominantly white British and more often female, and clonal diversity was possibly underestimated.

The specimen comprised peripheral blood, sampled 28 days after the second AZD1222 dose. This receptor was taken from an adult who received the AZD1222 COVID-19 vaccine. The chain uses TRBV4-2 and TRBJ2-2; a weak D match, TRBD2 (6 bases). CDR3 bases: TGTGCCAGCAGCCAGGGATCGCGACGGGACTCCCCGCAACCCGGGGAGCTGTTTTTT. This gives the protein CASSQGSRRDSPQPGELFF.